The rows below give T cell receptor beta chains drawn from one sample of a study of T-cell memory formation after mild COVID-19. Each CDR3 protein gets one entry after TCRdb re-called the 5' RACE reads with MiXCR. The sample shows around 400,000 distinct CDR3 sequences, 20% to 25% of them seen only once. The specimen sequenced was PBMCs or a T cell subset sorted from them (not recorded which). These receptors were collected from an adult woman who had mild COVID-19 (a few samples of this study predate the infection). Cell type and time point are not known. Each CDR3 is given with its conserved first and last residue. D genes are given only for firm matches. Size is stated for part of the rows, as once, few or many counts, or as a class when the clone is expanded.

J,D,size,V,DNA,CDR3
TRBJ2-5,.,.,TRBV7-9,TGTGCCAGCTTTCCAGGGCGGAGCAGGGCTTTAGAGACCCAGTACTTC,CASFPGRSRALETQYF
TRBJ2-1,TRBD2,.,TRBV12-3/TRBV12-4,TGTGCCAGCAGTTCACTAGCGGGAGCAGTTTACAATGAGCAGTTCTTC,CASSSLAGAVYNEQFF
TRBJ2-7,.,.,TRBV12-3/TRBV12-4,TGTGCCAGCAGCCCGGGGGCGGTTCCCTACGAGCAGTACTTC,CASSPGAVPYEQYF
TRBJ2-1,TRBD2,.,TRBV7-2,TGTGCCAGCAGCCGCACTAGGGCGGGAGGGCCGTATGAGCAGTTCTTC,CASSRTRAGGPYEQFF
TRBJ2-5,TRBD2,few,TRBV5-6,TGTGCCAGCAGCTTGACAAAGCGGGATCAAGAGACCCAGTACTTC,CASSLTKRDQETQYF
TRBJ1-5,.,few,TRBV10-3,TGTGCCATCAGCCCTGGGTCCCTTAGCAATCAGCCCCAGCATTTT,CAISPGSLSNQPQHF
TRBJ2-7,.,few,TRBV5-1,TGCGCCAGCAGCTCGGGAACCGGGATCCTACACTACGAGCAGTACTTC,CASSSGTGILHYEQYF
TRBJ2-2,TRBD1,few,TRBV14,TGTGCCAGCAGCCAATATACAGGGGGACGAACCGGGGAGCTGTTTTTT,CASSQYTGGRTGELFF
TRBJ2-5,.,few,TRBV7-2,TGTGCCAGCAGCCCAAGAGGGACCCAGTACTTC,CASSPRGTQYF
TRBJ1-1,.,few,TRBV29-1,TGCAGCGTTGCATTTGGGCCGGACACTGAAGCTTTCTTT,CSVAFGPDTEAFF
TRBJ1-2,TRBD1,.,TRBV4-2,TGTGCCAGCAGCCAGGTTGGACAGGGCTATGGCTACACCTTC,CASSQVGQGYGYTF
TRBJ1-2,.,.,TRBV7-2,TGTGCCCGTACGGTTCCGGACTATGGCTACACCTTC,CARTVPDYGYTF
TRBJ2-5,.,.,TRBV3-1,TGTGCCAGCAGCCCCCCCTGGGGCAGAGAGACCCAGTACTTC,CASSPPWGRETQYF
TRBJ1-4,TRBD1,.,TRBV5-1,TGCGCCAGCAGCCTACGTCCCGGGACAGGGGATTGGGATGAAAAACTGTTTTTT,CASSLRPGTGDWDEKLFF
TRBJ2-7,TRBD1,.,TRBV5-1,TGCGCCAGCAGCGAGGGACAGGGCTCCTACGAGCAGTACTTC,CASSEGQGSYEQYF
TRBJ2-1,.,many,TRBV12-3/TRBV12-4,TGTGCCAGCAGTTCGGACACTTACAATGAGCAGTTCTTC,CASSSDTYNEQFF
TRBJ2-2,.,few,TRBV4-3,TGCGCCAGCAGCCCCCTGAGTCCTGGAACTACAGGGGAGCTGTTTTTT,CASSPLSPGTTGELFF
TRBJ2-1,TRBD2,.,TRBV20-1,TGCAGTGCCGCGTCGGGACTAGCGGGGGATGAGCAGTTCTTC,CSAASGLAGDEQFF
TRBJ2-6,.,few,TRBV5-6,TGTGCCAGCAGCTTGGTGGGGAGTCGGGCCAACGTCCTGACTTTC,CASSLVGSRANVLTF
TRBJ1-4,.,.,TRBV7-8,TGTGCCAGCAGCCCTACTACAGGGAGTCAAGAAAAACTGTTTTTT,CASSPTTGSQEKLFF
TRBJ1-5,TRBD1,.,TRBV2,TGTGCCAGCAGTGACCGGGACAGGGGAGAGCCCCAGCATTTT,CASSDRDRGEPQHF
TRBJ2-7,TRBD2,once,TRBV24-1,TGTGCCATCCTCCCCGCTAGCGGGAGCTACGAGCAGTACTTC,CAILPASGSYEQYF
TRBJ2-2,TRBD1,.,TRBV5-4,TGTGCCAGCAGCGCCCGGGACAGGAACACCGGGGAGCTGTTTTTT,CASSARDRNTGELFF
TRBJ2-4,TRBD2,.,TRBV7-2,TGTGCCAGCAGCTTAGGACTAGCGGGAGGGCTTGGCAAAAACATTCAGTACTTC,CASSLGLAGGLGKNIQYF
TRBJ2-3,.,.,TRBV9,TGTGCCAGCAACGGGGACACAGATACGCAGTATTTT,CASNGDTDTQYF
TRBJ2-5,.,once,TRBV19,TGTGCCAGTAGTAAGGCCCAAGAGACCCAGTACTTC,CASSKAQETQYF
TRBJ2-1,.,.,TRBV6-6,TGTGCCAGCAGTTACGGTGCTAAGCGGGGGACAGGGAAATACAATGAGCAGTTCTTC,CASSYGAKRGTGKYNEQFF
TRBJ1-1,TRBD1,.,TRBV5-5,TGTGCCAGCAGCTTGACACAGGGGATGAACACTGAAGCTTTCTTT,CASSLTQGMNTEAFF
TRBJ2-7,.,few,TRBV6-2/TRBV6-3,TGTGCCAGCAGTTACTCTGTTAGCTACGAGCAGTACTTC,CASSYSVSYEQYF
TRBJ2-3,TRBD2,.,TRBV7-2,TGTGCCAGCAGCTCAGCGGGGGTCTGGAAAGATACGCAGTATTTT,CASSSAGVWKDTQYF
TRBJ1-1,.,.,TRBV7-9,TGTGCCAGCAGCCACGGGACTTATCTTGCGACGAACACTGAAGCTTTCTTT,CASSHGTYLATNTEAFF
TRBJ2-2,.,.,TRBV27,TGTGCCACGACTGGTGACACCGGGGAGCTGTTTTTT,CATTGDTGELFF
TRBJ2-7,TRBD2,few,TRBV6-5,TGTGCCAGCAGTTTCCGCCACGGGACTAGCATGTTAGGGCAGTACTTC,CASSFRHGTSMLGQYF
TRBJ2-3,.,.,TRBV9,TGTGCCAGCAGCCAGGTGGCAGAAGCTGGAGATACGCAGTATTTT,CASSQVAEAGDTQYF
TRBJ1-2,.,few,TRBV5-1,TGCGCCAGCAGCCTCCAGGACTTCGTGGATGGCTACACCTTC,CASSLQDFVDGYTF
TRBJ1-5,TRBD1,few,TRBV7-2,TGTGCCAGCAGCCCCTTCGACAGGGTCGGCAATCAGCCCCAGCATTTT,CASSPFDRVGNQPQHF
TRBJ1-5,.,.,TRBV7-9,TGTGCCAGCAGCTCACTTGACACGTTACAGCCCCAGCATTTT,CASSSLDTLQPQHF
TRBJ1-3,TRBD1,.,TRBV11-2,TGTGCCAGCAGCTTCCAGCCTTGGACAGGGGTTTCTGGAAACACCATATATTTT,CASSFQPWTGVSGNTIYF
TRBJ2-7,TRBD1,.,TRBV27,TGTGCCAGCAGTTTAAGGGGACAGAACTTCGGAGAGCAGTACTTC,CASSLRGQNFGEQYF
TRBJ2-6,.,.,TRBV5-5,TGTGCCAGCAGCTTGGGAGACTCTGGGGCCAACGTCCTGACTTTC,CASSLGDSGANVLTF
TRBJ2-7,TRBD2,.,TRBV3-1,TGTGCCAGCAGCCGCGTGAGCGGGGGGGCTACCTACGAGCAGTACTTC,CASSRVSGGATYEQYF
TRBJ2-1,TRBD2,many,TRBV18,TGTGCCAGCTCACCAGGACTAGCGGGGGGGTACAATGAGCAGTTCTTC,CASSPGLAGGYNEQFF
TRBJ2-3,.,few,TRBV19,TGTGCCAGTAGTCCCCCCCGTCCACACGATACGCAGTATTTT,CASSPPRPHDTQYF
TRBJ2-3,.,many,TRBV7-9,TGTGCCAGTGGCTTCACAGATACGCAGTATTTT,CASGFTDTQYF
TRBJ2-7,TRBD2,.,TRBV30,TGTGCCTGGAGTGTATTTCCTCGCGGGAGATTCTACGAGCAGTACTTC,CAWSVFPRGRFYEQYF
TRBJ1-6,TRBD1,many,TRBV7-8,TGTGCCAGCAGCTCGGGGACAGGGAATTCACCCCTCCACTTT,CASSSGTGNSPLHF
TRBJ2-1,TRBD2,.,TRBV4-2,TGTGCCAGCAGCCAAGTAGCGGGAGGCAATGAGCAGTTCTTC,CASSQVAGGNEQFF
TRBJ1-2,TRBD1,few,TRBV5-6,TGTGCCAGCAGCTTGAGGACCACGGACAGGGGGCGGGGAGGCTACACCTTC,CASSLRTTDRGRGGYTF
TRBJ2-7,TRBD1,.,TRBV7-2,TGTGCCAGCAGCTTTAGACAGGGGATCTACGAGCAGTACTTC,CASSFRQGIYEQYF
TRBJ2-1,.,many,TRBV5-6,TGTGCCAGCAGCTTGGGGAGGGCGGGGGCCCAGTTCTTC,CASSLGRAGAQFF
TRBJ1-2,TRBD1,.,TRBV4-2,TGTGCCAGCAGCCAAGATCGGAGGGGGACAGGGTTTAACTATGGCTACACCTTC,CASSQDRRGTGFNYGYTF
TRBJ2-1,TRBD1,.,TRBV6-5,TGTGCCAGCAAGGGGGCTAATGAGCAGTTCTTC,CASKGANEQFF
TRBJ2-1,.,.,TRBV30,TGTGCCTGGAGTTCACTCCGGGACTGGGACAATGAGCAGTTCTTC,CAWSSLRDWDNEQFF
TRBJ2-7,TRBD1,.,TRBV4-1,TGCGCCAGCAGCCAAGATGGGGCAGGGGGTGACGAGCAGTACTTC,CASSQDGAGGDEQYF
TRBJ2-3,TRBD2,few,TRBV4-3,TGCGCCAGCAGCCAAGAACGATGGGGGGGAGAAGCAGATACGCAGTATTTT,CASSQERWGGEADTQYF
TRBJ2-5,.,few,TRBV6-1,TGTGCCAGCACTGTGGGCGTTGATGTGGAGACCCAGTACTTC,CASTVGVDVETQYF
TRBJ2-7,TRBD2,.,TRBV29-1,TGCAGCGTTGTCAGGACTAGCGGCGAGCAGTACTTC,CSVVRTSGEQYF
TRBJ2-2,TRBD2,.,TRBV15,TGTGCCACCAGCAGACTAGCGGGAGACACCGGGGAGCTGTTTTTT,CATSRLAGDTGELFF